The rows below give T cell receptor beta chains drawn from one sample of a study of T cell repertoires in cytomegalovirus infection. TCRdb analysed the reads with MiXCR anew, one entry per CDR3 protein. The sample includes fewer than 250,000 distinct CDR3 sequences, around 12% of them seen just once. Sequencing was carried out using PBMCs. These receptor sequences come from a human donor in good health (CMV status not recorded). Some clones in this sample may be carry-over from other donors' samples. The CDR3 runs from the conserved cysteine through the conserved F or W. A D gene is named only where the DNA matches it firmly. Not every row has a clone size; where given, it reads once, few, many or a size class.

TRBV7-2	14	TRBJ1-5	many	.	TGTGCCAGCAGCTTACGCCGGGTTCAGGGGCCCCAGCATTTT	CASSLRRVQGPQHF
TRBV7-2	12	TRBJ2-3	many	.	TGTGCCAGCAGCTTAGCGAAAGATACGCAGTATTTT	CASSLAKDTQYF
TRBV5-1	15	TRBJ2-2	few	TRBD1	TGCGCCAGCAGCGACCAGGGGGCGCCCACCGGGGAGCTGTTTTTT	CASSDQGAPTGELFF
TRBV7-2	14	TRBJ2-7	many	.	TGTGCCAGCAGCTTAGCCTCAAGCGGCTACGAGCAGTACTTC	CASSLASSGYEQYF
TRBV7-2	15	TRBJ2-3	many	.	TGTGCCAGCAGCTTATTTGAGCTCACCACAGATACGCAGTATTTT	CASSLFELTTDTQYF
TRBV7-9	15	TRBJ2-1	many	.	TGTGCCAGCAGCCCCCCCCCGCGTTTTGGCAATGAGCAGTTCTTC	CASSPPPRFGNEQFF
TRBV6-1	13	TRBJ2-3	few	.	TGTGCCACCCGCCCCAGGGTCCCAGATACGCAGTATTTT	CATRPRVPDTQYF
TRBV7-9	16	TRBJ2-5	many	TRBD1	TGTGCCAGCAGTCGTAGAGACGAGGGGGCAGGGGAGACCCAGTACTTC	CASSRRDEGAGETQYF
TRBV14	16	TRBJ2-4	.	.	TGTGCCAGCAGCCAAGGCCGGCAGGAGCTCGGAAACATTCAGTACTTC	CASSQGRQELGNIQYF
TRBV12-3/TRBV12-4	15	TRBJ1-2	many	.	TGTGCCAGCATTTTTATAGAGGCTACCGGTTATGGCTACACCTTC	CASIFIEATGYGYTF
TRBV7-2	16	TRBJ1-4	many	TRBD1	TGTGCCAGCAGGAGGGACAGGGGGCCGGGGAATGAAAAACTGTTTTTT	CASRRDRGPGNEKLFF
TRBV3-1	12	TRBJ2-7	many	.	TGTGCCAGCAGCCGCGGACAGTACGAGCAGTACTTC	CASSRGQYEQYF
TRBV20-1	15	TRBJ2-5	once	.	TGCAGTGCTCCCCGCTGGGGATCGGGGTCGGAGACCCAGTACTTC	CSAPRWGSGSETQYF
TRBV2	17	TRBJ2-1	few	TRBD1	TGTGCCAGCAGTGAAGCCCGAGGGGGCCGCCCGGGGAATGAGCAGTTCTTC	CASSEARGGRPGNEQFF
TRBV4-2	15	TRBJ1-1	.	.	TGTGCCAGCAGCCAAGAAGGAGGGGGGGGCAGGGAAGCTTTCTTT	CASSQEGGGGREAFF
TRBV7-2	16	TRBJ2-3	many	.	TGTGCCAGCAGCTTATGGGGGCCGGGGGCCACAGATACGCAGTATTTT	CASSLWGPGATDTQYF
TRBV5-4	14	TRBJ1-2	few	.	TGTGCCAGCAGCTTGGCGGGGCAGAGCTATGGCTACACCTTC	CASSLAGQSYGYTF
TRBV7-2	15	TRBJ1-5	many	TRBD1	TGTGCCAGCAGCTTTGACAGGGGTAACAATCAGCCCCAGCATTTT	CASSFDRGNNQPQHF
TRBV7-2	13	TRBJ1-4	many	.	TGTGCCAGCAGCTTACGACCGGGGGAAAAACTGTTTTTT	CASSLRPGEKLFF
TRBV29-1	15	TRBJ2-6	.	TRBD2	TGCAGCGTTGGGGCAGGGAGGGTAGGGGCCAACGTCCTGACTTTC	CSVGAGRVGANVLTF
TRBV6-5	13	TRBJ1-1	many	.	TGTGCCACGCACGGGACCCCACGCGCTGAAGCTTTCTTT	CATHGTPRAEAFF
TRBV28	12	TRBJ1-5	many	.	TGTGCCAGCAGGGGGACTAATCAGCCCCAGCATTTT	CASRGTNQPQHF
TRBV14	14	TRBJ1-1	.	.	TGTGCCAGCAGCCCCCGGAACTCGAACACTGAAGCTTTCTTT	CASSPRNSNTEAFF
TRBV28	14	TRBJ2-5	few	TRBD2	TGTGCCAGCAGTTTGCCCAGCGGGGGCAGGACCCAGTACTTC	CASSLPSGGRTQYF
TRBV7-2	16	TRBJ1-2	many	.	TGTGCCAGCAGCCTTTCTACAGGACGAGCTAACTATGGCTACACCTTC	CASSLSTGRANYGYTF
TRBV20-1	16	TRBJ1-1	many	.	TGCAGTGCCCAGAGAGAGGAGAGCCGGTTTGACGGTGAAGCTTTCTTT	CSAQREESRFDGEAFF
TRBV5-1	14	TRBJ2-1	many	TRBD2	TGCGCCAGCAGGACTAGCGGGAGAAACAATGAGCAGTTCTTC	CASRTSGRNNEQFF
TRBV7-6	14	TRBJ2-7	many	.	TGTGCCAGCAGCTTAGGTCGGGGTGCTTACGAGCAGTACTTC	CASSLGRGAYEQYF
TRBV6-5	16	TRBJ2-3	few	TRBD2	TGTGCCAGCATTGGACTAGCGGGGGGATACACAGATACGCAGTATTTT	CASIGLAGGYTDTQYF
TRBV5-1	15	TRBJ2-3	few	.	TGCGCCAGCAGCTTGAGGACAGCTAGCACAGATACGCAGTATTTT	CASSLRTASTDTQYF
TRBV19	14	TRBJ2-1	.	TRBD2	TGTGCCAGTAGTTGGGCGGGAGGGCCTGATGAGCAGTTCTTC	CASSWAGGPDEQFF
TRBV7-9	15	TRBJ1-1	many	.	TGTGCCAGCAGCTTAAGGGAGGGAGCGAACACTGAAGCTTTCTTT	CASSLREGANTEAFF
TRBV11-1	12	TRBJ1-2	few	.	TGTGCCAGCAGCTTATCCGACTATGGCTACACCTTC	CASSLSDYGYTF
TRBV29-1	13	TRBJ2-1	.	TRBD1	TGCAGCACCCGCGGGACAGGGCCCAATGAGCAGTTCTTC	CSTRGTGPNEQFF
TRBV2	13	TRBJ2-7	once	.	TGTGCCAGCAGTGAAGGACAGGCTCGGGAGCAGTACTTC	CASSEGQAREQYF
TRBV7-3	17	TRBJ2-2	many	.	TGTGCCAGCAGCTTGGGGCCCAGGGGCTTATCAGCCGGGGAGCTGTTTTTT	CASSLGPRGLSAGELFF
TRBV12-3/TRBV12-4	13	TRBJ1-1	.	.	TGTGCCAGCAACCCCAGGGGAGACACTGAAGCTTTCTTT	CASNPRGDTEAFF
TRBV7-2	17	TRBJ1-5	many	.	TGTGCCAGCAGCTTAGAACAGGGCGGTGTTGGCAATCAGCCCCAGCATTTT	CASSLEQGGVGNQPQHF
TRBV2	14	TRBJ1-2	few	.	TGTGCCAGCAGTGAAGGGCACCGTTCCTATGGCTACACCTTC	CASSEGHRSYGYTF
TRBV7-2	14	TRBJ2-3	many	.	TGTGCCAGCAGCATCAACCCCTTCACAGATACGCAGTATTTT	CASSINPFTDTQYF